Below are 23 T cell receptor beta chains sequenced from a single sample in a study of graft-versus-host responses after intestinal transplantation. The antigens for these receptors are not known. The data were produced by immunoSEQ multiplex PCR, yet TCRdb's version contains in-frame clones alone and is incomplete. The sample holds over 85,000 clones, over 90% seen once. The sequences come from unstimulated CD4+ T cells sorted from spleen or lymph node cells, collected before transplant. Source of these receptors: a human donor who was the organ donor for an intestinal transplant.

Here the CDR3 reads CASSPGTSRTDTQYF. The CDR3 DNA reads TGTGCCAGCAGCCCAGGTACGAGCCGCACAGATACGCAGTATTTT. This chain uses TRBV11-3 with TRBJ2-3; D unclear. The ends were cut back, 5 bases at V and 1 base at J, with 13 bases in the middle. Germline V gives CDR1 SGHNT, CDR2 YENEEA. The CDR3 extends over 15 amino acids. The full variable domain, rest sourced from reference TRBV11-3 and TRBJ2-3, is EAGVVQSPRYKIIEKKQPVAFWCNPISGHNTLYWYLQNLGQGPELLIRYENEEAVDDSQLPKDRFSAERLKGVDSTLKIQPAELGDSAVYLCASSPGTSRTDTQYFGPGTRLTVL.

This sequence joins TRBV9 and TRBJ2-1; 9 bases map to TRBD2. J lost 1 base, V lost 3 bases, and 8 bases had no gene match. This CDR3 has 17 residues. The germline CDR1 and CDR2 sequences are SGDLS and YYNGEE. The CDR3 coding sequence is TGTGCCAGCAGCGGCCGGCCTAGCGGGGTTTCCTACAATGAGCAGTTCTTC. It specifies CASSGRPSGVSYNEQFF.

The chain uses TRBV2 and TRBJ1-5; unclear D gene. Deletions cut 8 bases from V and 5 bases from J, with 13 bases between. From germline, CDR1 is SNHLY and CDR2 FYNNEI. This CDR3 has 13 amino acids. CDR3 residues: CASSTDRDQPQHF. The CDR3 DNA sequence: TGTGCCAGCTCTACTGATCGCGATCAGCCCCAGCATTTT.

The rearrangement joins TRBV7-6 to TRBJ1-6, with TRBD1 matching 7 bases. CDR3 length: 16 residues. J gave up 3 bases and V 2 bases, and 4 bases lay outside the gene matches. The germline gives CDR1 SGHVS, CDR2 FNYEAQ. The CDR3 DNA sequence: TGTGCCAGCAGCTTAAGGACAGGAGACTATAATTCACCCCTCCACTTT. Its protein is CASSLRTGDYNSPLHF.

The chain joins TRBV28 to TRBJ1-6; D perhaps matches TRBD1 (5 bases). Trimming took off 7 bases at V and 9 bases at J, with 19 bases between the two ends. Looked up from germline, CDR1 is MDHEN and CDR2 is SYDVKM. CDR3 length equals 15 residues. CDR3 region: CASTQLGGNGSPLHF. The CDR3 DNA follows: TGTGCCAGCACTCAACTGGGGGGGAATGGTTCACCCCTCCACTTT.

The CDR3 nucleotides read TGTGCCAGCAGCCAAATACAGGTGAACACTGAAGCTTTCTTT. This sequence encodes CASSQIQVNTEAFF. The chain carries TRBV27 and TRBJ1-1; weak D call: TRBD1 (5 bases). The V and J ends lost 6 bases and 0 bases respectively, with 11 bases between them. CDR1 MNHEY and CDR2 SMNVEV come from the germline V gene (reference sequence). The CDR3 consists of 14 residues.

The chain employs TRBV7-3 and TRBJ1-5; 7 bases are shared with TRBD1. CDR1 and CDR2 (germline): SGHTA, FQGTGA. With 5 bases clipped from V and 2 bases from J, the junction kept 3 bases outside the gene matches. The CDR3 has 14 residues. CDR3 sequence (DNA): TGTGCCAGCAGCGGAACAGGGGGCAATCAGCCCCAGCATTTT. Residues: CASSGTGGNQPQHF.

This clone was seen a handful of times. V is TRBV7-3 and J is TRBJ2-3; D perhaps matches TRBD1 (5 bases). CDR3 length equals 16 residues. V dropped 5 bases and J dropped 2 bases, with 17 bases sitting between them. Germline V gene sequence: CDR1 SGHTA, CDR2 FQGTGA. The CDR3 DNA reads TGTGCCAGCAGCCCCGCTCGGCCAGGGTTCACAGATACGCAGTATTTT. Translating it yields CASSPARPGFTDTQYF. Supplemented by reference TRBV7-3 and TRBJ2-3, the full variable domain reads GAGVSQTPSNKVTEKGKYVELRCDPISGHTALYWYRQSLGQGPEFLIYFQGTGAADDSGLPNDRFFAVRPEGSVSTLKIQRTERGDSAVYLCASSPARPGFTDTQYFGPGTRLTVL.

This chain uses TRBV7-2 with TRBJ2-5; 10 bases fit TRBD2. Germline V gene data show CDR1 as SGHTA and CDR2 as FQGNSA. The V and J ends lost 2 bases and 2 bases, in that order; junction bases with no gene match: 5. The CDR3 consists of 16 residues. CDR3 coding DNA: TGTGCCAGCAGCTTACGGACTAGCGGCCCACAAGAGACCCAGTACTTC. Translated, it gives CASSLRTSGPQETQYF.

The V call is TRBV6-5, the J call TRBJ1-1; D gene uncertain. V was pared by 2 bases and J by 5 bases, with 9 bases between. The CDR3 contains 13 residues. Germline assignment: CDR1 MNHEY and CDR2 SVGAGI. The chain's CDR3 is CASSYTKETEAFF. CDR3 sequence (DNA): TGTGCCAGCAGTTACACGAAAGAGACTGAAGCTTTCTTT.

The rearrangement uses TRBV6-1 and TRBJ2-1; 10 bases fit TRBD1. The germline V gene has CDR1 MNHNS and CDR2 SASEGT. The CDR3 spans 14 residues. Germline trimming cut 3 bases from V and 8 bases from J; bases unmatched to any gene: 4. CDR3 sequence: CASSDPTGGYEQFF. CDR3 DNA sequence: TGTGCCAGCAGTGACCCGACAGGGGGCTATGAGCAGTTCTTC.

This chain joins TRBV11-2 and TRBJ2-7; D gene uncertain. The germline V gene has CDR1 SGHAT and CDR2 FQNNGV. V lost 0 bases, J lost 7 bases, and 16 bases lay in between. The CDR3 has 15 amino acids. The chain's CDR3 is CASSLDGPWVLEQYF. The CDR3, as DNA: TGTGCCAGCAGCTTAGATGGGCCGTGGGTTTTGGAGCAGTACTTC.

The chain recombines TRBV27 with TRBJ2-3, with D perhaps given as TRBD1 or TRBD2 (5 bases each). Trimming pared 2 bases from V and 6 bases from J, leaving 15 bases between. Germline loops: CDR1 MNHEY, CDR2 SMNVEV (reference sequence). The CDR3 consists of 15 residues. The CDR3 reads CASSLRGVAVDTQYF. CDR3 coding DNA: TGTGCCAGCAGTTTACGAGGGGTAGCAGTCGATACGCAGTATTTT.

This chain uses TRBV5-6 with TRBJ1-5; 7 bases are a match to TRBD1. The length of the CDR3 is 13 residues. V shed 0 bases, J shed 10 bases, and the junction held 4 bases outside the gene matches. Looked up from germline, CDR1 is SGHDT and CDR2 is YYEEEE. CDR3 loop: CASSLAPGGPQHF. In DNA, the CDR3 is TGTGCCAGCAGCTTGGCCCCAGGGGGTCCCCAGCATTTT.

V and J are TRBV11-2 and TRBJ2-3; TRBD1 agrees at 7 bases. The V and J ends lost 4 bases and 2 bases, in that order; junction bases with no gene match: 12. This CDR3 is 17 amino acids long. The germline V gene has CDR1 SGHAT and CDR2 FQNNGV. The CDR3 protein is CASSYTVGQSSTDTQYF. The CDR3 bases are TGTGCCAGCAGCTACACGGTGGGACAGAGCTCCACAGATACGCAGTATTTT.

This clone was picked up one time. The rearrangement links TRBV12-5 to TRBJ2-3; 15 nucleotides line up with TRBD2. The germline V gene has CDR1 LGHNT and CDR2 FRNRAP. The CDR3 has 19 residues. V shed 6 bases, J shed 1 base, and the junction held 11 bases outside the gene matches. The CDR3 reads CASGLRTSGGATGTDTQYF. The DNA for the CDR3 is TGTGCTAGTGGATTAAGGACTAGCGGGGGGGCCACCGGCACAGATACGCAGTATTTT.

This chain connects TRBV6-6 to TRBJ2-7; 9 bases map to TRBD1. Germline V lookup: CDR1 MNHNY, CDR2 SVGAGI (reference sequence). Trimming took 0 bases from V and 5 from J; bases not matched to a gene: 8. There are 16 residues in the CDR3. This chain's CDR3 is CASSYSGLQGANEQYF. The CDR3 DNA reads as TGTGCCAGCAGTTACTCGGGCCTACAGGGGGCCAACGAGCAGTACTTC.

The chain links TRBV15 to TRBJ1-2; a possible D gene is TRBD1 (5 bases). This CDR3 is built from 16 residues. Germline CDR1 is LNHNV and CDR2 is YYDKDF (reference sequence). V was shortened by 1 base and J by 6 bases, with 18 bases between the two germline ends. DNA for the CDR3: TGTGCCACCAGCAGAGGGGGGACCGAGAACCGAAATGGCTACACCTTC. This gives the protein CATSRGGTENRNGYTF.

This clone has a handful of counts. The chain employs TRBV27 and TRBJ1-4, with TRBD1 as a possible D gene (6 bases). Germline V lookup: CDR1 MNHEY, CDR2 SMNVEV (reference sequence). V lost 4 bases to trimming and J lost 5 bases, with 14 bases between them. The CDR3 extends over 15 amino acids. The CDR3 nucleotides are TGTGCCAGCAGTTCAGCCGGGACACGGAATGAAAAACTGTTTTTT. Translating it yields CASSSAGTRNEKLFF.

The chain uses TRBV6-5 and TRBJ1-3; D perhaps matches TRBD1 (6 bases). V lost 7 bases and J 3 bases, leaving 16 bases between the germline ends. The CDR3 is 15 residues long. CDR1 and CDR2 (germline): MNHEY, SVGAGI. CDR3 DNA: TGTGCCAGCAAAGGGGGTGAGATTAATGGAAACACCATATATTTT. The encoded protein is CASKGGEINGNTIYF.

The chain recombines TRBV14 with TRBJ2-7; D gene ambiguous. V was pared by 4 bases and J by 9 bases, with 16 bases between. CDR1 is SGHDN, CDR2 FVKESK, per germline. The CDR3 length is 13 residues. Here the CDR3 DNA reads TGTGCCAGCAGCCGGGGAAGTATAGAAGTGCAGTACTTC. It translates to CASSRGSIEVQYF.

This clone was recorded once. The sample carries other DNA sequences with the same CDR3. The CDR3, as DNA: TGCGCCAGCAGCTTGGGGGGGAGCACAGATACGCAGTATTTT. This codes for CASSLGGSTDTQYF. The chain employs TRBV5-1 and TRBJ2-3; D assignment may be TRBD1 or TRBD2 (5 bases each). The CDR3 has 14 residues. V was cut by 0 bases and J by 0 bases, with 5 bases left in between. CDR1 SGHRS and CDR2 YFSETQ come from the germline V gene.

The chain is built from TRBV5-1 and TRBJ1-2, with a tentative D call TRBD1 (5 bases). V lost 0 bases and J lost 6, with 15 bases in between. CDR1 SGHRS and CDR2 YFSETQ come from the germline V gene. This CDR3 spans 15 amino acids. For the CDR3, the DNA is TGCGCCAGCAGCTTGGCCGATAGACAGTTCGATGGCTACACCTTC. This gives the protein CASSLADRQFDGYTF.